A selection of T cell receptor beta chains follows, all from one sample in a study of T-cell memory formation after mild COVID-19. TCRdb independently ran MiXCR on the 5' RACE reads; one entry per CDR3 protein. The repertoire holds about 210,000 distinct CDR3 sequences, with more than 25% as singletons. The sample comprised PBMCs or a T cell subset sorted from them (not recorded which). These receptors were taken from an adult woman who had mild COVID-19 (a few samples of this study predate the infection). Cell type and time point are not known. The CDR3 runs from the conserved cysteine through the conserved F or W. A D gene is named only where the DNA matches it firmly. Expanded clones are given a class, and other clones once, few, many or no size at all.

DNA: TGTGCCAGCAGCGACGGCGGGAGAATTAACAATGAGCAGTTCTTC; CDR3: CASSDGGRINNEQFF; V: TRBV9; size: NA; J: TRBJ2-1; length: 15; D: TRBD2
DNA: TGTGCCAGCAGTTTGAGGGGCTACTCTGGAAACACCATATATTTT; CDR3: CASSLRGYSGNTIYF; V: TRBV12-3/TRBV12-4; size: NA; J: TRBJ1-3; length: 15; D: NA
DNA: TGTGCCAGCAGTCCGTCGGGACAGCGAAATTCACCCCTCCACTTT; CDR3: CASSPSGQRNSPLHF; V: TRBV6-2/TRBV6-3; size: NA; J: TRBJ1-6; length: 15; D: TRBD1
DNA: TGTGCCAGCAGTTGGACAGACGAGCAGTACTTC; CDR3: CASSWTDEQYF; V: TRBV6-7; size: once; J: TRBJ2-7; length: 11; D: NA
DNA: TGTGCCAGCAGCCCCAGGGGCGGGAGGGGATACGAGCAGTACTTC; CDR3: CASSPRGGRGYEQYF; V: TRBV6-5; size: few; J: TRBJ2-7; length: 15; D: TRBD2
DNA: TGCAGTGCTAGAGATCAGTTGAGCGGGAGTAAATATACGCAGTATTTT; CDR3: CSARDQLSGSKYTQYF; V: TRBV20-1; size: few; J: TRBJ2-3; length: 16; D: TRBD2
DNA: TGCGCCAGCAGCTTAAGGACCTACACCGGGGAGCTGTTTTTT; CDR3: CASSLRTYTGELFF; V: TRBV5-1; size: once; J: TRBJ2-2; length: 14; D: NA
DNA: TGTGCCAGCAGCGTCGACAGGGGGAACACTGAAGCTTTCTTT; CDR3: CASSVDRGNTEAFF; V: TRBV7-3; size: few; J: TRBJ1-1; length: 14; D: TRBD1
DNA: TGTGCCAGCAGTTACTCCACCGTTGGCTATGGCTACACCTTC; CDR3: CASSYSTVGYGYTF; V: TRBV6-5; size: NA; J: TRBJ1-2; length: 14; D: NA
DNA: TGTGCCAGCAGTCCATTGTGGGCCCATGAGCAGTTCTTC; CDR3: CASSPLWAHEQFF; V: TRBV12-3/TRBV12-4; size: NA; J: TRBJ2-1; length: 13; D: NA
DNA: TGTGCCAGCTCACCAGTGACGGGAGAACCCTACTCTGGAAACACCATATATTTT; CDR3: CASSPVTGEPYSGNTIYF; V: TRBV18; size: NA; J: TRBJ1-3; length: 18; D: NA
DNA: TGTGCCAGCAGATCCCTTACGTCCACTCAGGGGGCGGACACTGAAGCTTTCTTT; CDR3: CASRSLTSTQGADTEAFF; V: TRBV12-3/TRBV12-4; size: NA; J: TRBJ1-1; length: 18; D: TRBD1
DNA: TGTGCCTGTTCAGCGGGAGTGGGGTCCTACAATGAGCAGTTCTTC; CDR3: CACSAGVGSYNEQFF; V: TRBV19; size: NA; J: TRBJ2-1; length: 15; D: TRBD2
DNA: TGCAGTGCTAGACGGGACTACGAGCAGTACTTC; CDR3: CSARRDYEQYF; V: TRBV20-1; size: few; J: TRBJ2-7; length: 11; D: NA
DNA: TGTGCCAGCAGCTTGGGTGGGTTGAGAGTTGAAGCTTTCTTT; CDR3: CASSLGGLRVEAFF; V: TRBV5-8; size: NA; J: TRBJ1-1; length: 14; D: NA
DNA: TGTGCCAGCAGCCCACCGGGACTAGCGGCGGGCACCGGGGAGCTGTTTTTT; CDR3: CASSPPGLAAGTGELFF; V: TRBV7-2; size: NA; J: TRBJ2-2; length: 17; D: TRBD2